Listed here is a single T cell receptor (beta chain). It has no known antigen specificity. The sample holds no much larger clone one base away, and base qualities are not on file. The germline V gene specifies SGHDT as CDR1 and YYEEEE as CDR2. From cysteine to phenylalanine, the CDR3 is 16 amino acids long. Only CDR3 DNA remains: 48 bases, in frame from the first base. After removal of 0 bases from V and 0 bases from J, the junction retains 1 base not matched to a gene. TCRbeta CDR3 regions were amplified from genomic DNA using the immunoSEQ Assay, a bias-controlled multiplex PCR. Per the source publication's procedure: Within the assay, amplification of reference gene primers was used to estimate how many nucleated cells each sample contained. To quantify the absolute abundance of each unique TCRbeta CDR3 rearrangement, sequence reads were collapsed and filtered. Productive Simpson clonality was computed per sample as the square root of Simpson's diversity index over productive rearrangements. This is the immuneACCESS table as TCRdb keeps it, with only in-frame sequences that have V and J called. A part of the clones is gone; compared with another copy, unresolved V genes explain less than half, and the rest is unexplained. D and trimming come from the DNA, and the V and J calls and clone size come from that table. The sample yields approximately 130,000 clones; 84% were counted once. In total, the top ten clones hold 9.5% to 15% of the sample.

The sample belongs to a study of blood T cell repertoires in COVID-19 (dated by TCRdb to the early 2020s). Study-wide context: Collaborator samples came from the United States, Italy and Spain and covered acute and convalescent phases of COVID-19. The samples were drawn from two sources: the first 160 participants of the ongoing ImmuneRACE study, and some 1,300 subjects contributed by 6 global collaborators. Where available, HLA class I and class II types were obtained from metadata supplied by the sample provider rather than from assay-based typing. A de-identified subject ID, COVID-19 status, age in years and sex were almost always included in the sample metadata. Subjects who had been exposed to COVID-19, were actively infected with it, or had recovered from it provided the deeply sampled blood TCRbeta repertoires that made up the dataset. The repertoires were made available in a free public database intended to serve as a resource for research on the immune response to SARS-CoV-2. The prospective study material was composed of cDNA or gDNA derived from T cells, B-cell-depleted T cells, or PBMCs. What the work shows at the level of the full study, not this receptor alone: Clinical and demographic metadata were provided uncurated, with the amount varying by source and participant.

Collaborating institutions collected whole blood in K2EDTA tubes following their own protocols. For TCRbeta analysis, collaborators shipped samples in one of three forms: frozen whole blood, isolated PBMCs, or DNA extracted from either of those sample types. The TCR comes from a human donor in a cohort sampled during active COVID-19. The specimen was peripheral blood. The sequence links TRBV5-6 to TRBJ1-2, with TRBD1 identical over 11 junction bases. The nucleotide sequence reads as follows: TGTGCCAGCAGCTTGGGGACAGGGGGCGCTAACTATGGCTACACCTTC. This sequence encodes CASSLGTGGANYGYTF. This CDR3, with the reference TRBV5-6 and TRBJ1-2 proteins standing in past its ends, gives the full variable domain DAGVTQSPTHLIKTRGQQVTLRCSPKSGHDTVSWYQQALGQGPQFIFQYYEEEERQRGNFPDRFSGHQFPNYSSELNVNALLLGDSALYLCASSLGTGGANYGYTFGSGTRLTVV.